The next 8 T cell receptor beta chains were all read from a single sample in a study of T cells in Graves' hyperthyroidism and ophthalmopathy. The CDR3 regions of TCR beta were amplified from RNA transcripts. The study used the HTBI primer set for a first-round RT-PCR of the TCR CDR3. TCRdb analysed the multiplex PCR reads with MiXCR anew, one entry per CDR3 protein. The data show about 610,000 distinct CDR3 sequences, about 14% seen once. Source material: blood. The receptors stem from a woman aged 40 to 55 with Graves' ophthalmopathy.

This clonotype has a count of ten or more. The CDR3 loop is CASSKGGVYEQYF. The CDR3 DNA is TGTGCCAGCAGTAAGGGTGGGGTCTACGAGCAGTACTTC. V gene TRBV6-1 combines with J gene TRBJ2-7; D is undetermined. The CDR3 runs to 13 residues. The germline CDR1 and CDR2 sequences are MNHNS and SASEGT. The V end was cut by 5 bases, the J end by 3 bases, with 11 bases between.

This clonotype has only a few counts. This rearrangement joins TRBV6-1 to TRBJ1-1; unclear D gene. There are 17 residues in the CDR3. Between the trimmed V and J ends, which lost 6 bases and 4 bases, there was a span of 24 bases. Per the germline V gene, CDR1 is MNHNS and CDR2 is SASEGT. CDR3 residues: CASSETWGGNPATEAFF. CDR3 in DNA: TGTGCCAGCAGCGAGACTTGGGGTGGAAACCCGGCCACTGAAGCTTTCTTT.

This clonotype was seen ten or more times. V is TRBV28 and J is TRBJ2-5; 9 nucleotides match TRBD2. This CDR3 has 18 amino acids. CDR1 and CDR2 from the germline V gene are MDHEN and SYDVKM. After removal of 5 bases from V and 2 bases from J, the junction contained 15 bases not matched to a gene. CDR3 in amino acids: CASSITRGRGPSQETQYF. The CDR3 DNA reads as TGTGCCAGCAGTATCACCCGCGGGAGGGGCCCCTCTCAAGAGACCCAGTACTTC.

The genes are TRBV5-5 and TRBJ2-7; TRBD2 aligns across 8 bases. The CDR3 has 15 amino acids. CDR1 is SGHKS and CDR2 is YYEKEE in the germline V gene (reference sequence). V gave up 4 bases and J gave up 6 bases; unmatched junction bases: 12. CDR3 in amino acids: CASSRGVAGRGEQYF. DNA of the CDR3: TGTGCCAGCAGCAGGGGGGTAGCGGGAAGAGGCGAGCAGTACTTC.

This clonotype was counted many times. The rearrangement links TRBV7-2 to TRBJ1-5; D remains unclear. Trimming stripped 7 bases from V and 5 bases from J, with 18 bases between. CDR1 and CDR2 from the germline V gene are SGHTA and FQGNSA. The CDR3 length is 15 residues. The chain's CDR3 is CASNKGGGFYQPQHF. The DNA of the CDR3 is TGTGCCAGCAACAAGGGCGGCGGCTTTTATCAGCCCCAGCATTTT.

This clonotype was observed many times. The chain is built from TRBV27 and TRBJ2-5; tentatively, D is TRBD2 (6 bases). Germline loops: CDR1 MNHEY, CDR2 SMNVEV (reference sequence). Trimming pared 2 bases from V and 1 base from J, leaving 14 bases between. This CDR3 is built from 16 residues. The CDR3 nucleotides are TGTGCCAGCAGTTTAAATTCCCGGGGGTTCCAAGAGACCCAGTACTTC. This encodes CASSLNSRGFQETQYF.

This clonotype was seen at least ten times. The genes are TRBV6-5 and TRBJ2-5, with TRBD2 as a possible D gene (5 bases). Germline lookup yields CDR1 MNHEY and CDR2 SVGAGI. V lost 6 bases to trimming and J lost 4 bases, with 18 bases between them. CDR3 length equals 15 residues. The CDR3 spells CASSPPVDYGETQYF. The CDR3 DNA reads TGTGCCAGCAGCCCCCCCGTAGACTATGGAGAGACCCAGTACTTC.

The chain links TRBV4-1 to TRBJ1-5; TRBD1 might be the D (5 bases). The CDR3 is made up of 18 amino acids. In germline, CDR1 is MGHRA, CDR2 YSYEKL. The V gene lost 0 bases and the J gene lost 5 bases, with 20 bases spanning the gap. The CDR3 sequence: CASSQDPGQDRRYQPQHF. Written as DNA, the CDR3 is TGCGCCAGCAGCCAAGACCCGGGCCAAGACAGACGTTATCAGCCCCAGCATTTT.